The 2 T cell receptor beta chains in this list originate from one sample, sequenced in a study of shared clonotypes between healthy human individuals. Produced via immunoSEQ multiplex PCR; TCRdb's table is partial and in-frame only. The sample consists of some 1,600,000 clones, 95% to 99% of them appearing once. What was sequenced was naive CD4+ T cells sorted from blood. The subset: CD45RA+ positively selected. These receptors all come from a man aged 30 to 39 in good health.

The chain couples TRBV6-1 to TRBJ2-3, with D tentatively TRBD1 (5 bases). The CDR3 loop spans 13 amino acids. V lost 5 bases and J 6 bases, leaving 12 bases between the germline ends. Germline values: CDR1 MNHNS, CDR2 SASEGT. The CDR3 region has the DNA TGTGCCAGCAGTTCTGTACAGGTGGATACGCAGTATTTT. It yields the protein CASSSVQVDTQYF.

This rearrangement joins TRBV7-2 to TRBJ1-5, with D tentatively TRBD1 (5 bases). Germline values: CDR1 SGHTA, CDR2 FQGNSA. Trimming stripped 5 bases from V and 5 bases from J, with 16 bases between. The CDR3 contains 15 residues. The DNA for the CDR3 is TGTGCCAGCAGCAAATGGACAACGGGTGATCAGCCCCAGCATTTT. It specifies CASSKWTTGDQPQHF.